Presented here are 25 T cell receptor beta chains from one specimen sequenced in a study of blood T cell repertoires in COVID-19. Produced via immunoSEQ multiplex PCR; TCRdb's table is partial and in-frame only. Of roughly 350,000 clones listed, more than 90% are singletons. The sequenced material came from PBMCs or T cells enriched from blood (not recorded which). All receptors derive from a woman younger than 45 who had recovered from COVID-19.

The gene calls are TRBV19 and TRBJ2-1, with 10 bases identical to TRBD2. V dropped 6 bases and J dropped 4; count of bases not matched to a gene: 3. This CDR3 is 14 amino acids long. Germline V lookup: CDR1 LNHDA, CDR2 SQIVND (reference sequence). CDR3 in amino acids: CASSKREGYNEQFF. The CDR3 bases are TGTGCCAGTAGCAAGCGGGAGGGTTACAATGAGCAGTTCTTC.

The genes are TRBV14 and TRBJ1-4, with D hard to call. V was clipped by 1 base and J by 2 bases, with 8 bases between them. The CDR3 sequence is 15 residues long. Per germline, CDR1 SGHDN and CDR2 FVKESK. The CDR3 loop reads CASSQGHSTNEKLFF. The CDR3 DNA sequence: TGTGCCAGCAGCCAAGGCCACAGCACTAATGAAAAACTGTTTTTT. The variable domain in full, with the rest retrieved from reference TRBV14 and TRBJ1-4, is EAGVTQFPSHSVIEKGQTVTLRCDPISGHDNLYWYRRVMGKEIKFLLHFVKESKQDESGMPNNRFLAERTGGTYSTLKVQPAELEDSGVYFCASSQGHSTNEKLFFGSGTQLSVL.

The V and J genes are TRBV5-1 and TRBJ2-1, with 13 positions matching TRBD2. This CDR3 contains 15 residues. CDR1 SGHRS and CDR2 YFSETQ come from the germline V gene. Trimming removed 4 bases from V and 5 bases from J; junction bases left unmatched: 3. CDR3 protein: CASSEGLAGDNEQFF. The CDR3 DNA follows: TGCGCCAGCAGCGAAGGACTAGCGGGAGACAATGAGCAGTTCTTC.

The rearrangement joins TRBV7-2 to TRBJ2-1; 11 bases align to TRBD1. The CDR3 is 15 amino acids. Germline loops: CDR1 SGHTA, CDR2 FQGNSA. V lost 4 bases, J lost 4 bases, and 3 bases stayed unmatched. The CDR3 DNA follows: TGTGCCAGCAGCTCTGGACAGGGGGCTTACAATGAGCAGTTCTTC. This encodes CASSSGQGAYNEQFF.

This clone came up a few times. The CDR3 region is CASSQDPAGSTDTQYF. CDR3 coding DNA: TGCGCCAGCAGCCAAGATCCAGCGGGGAGCACAGATACGCAGTATTTT. V and J are TRBV4-3 and TRBJ2-3; 7 nucleotides agree with TRBD2. This CDR3 is 16 amino acids long. The germline V gene encodes CDR1 LGHNA and CDR2 YSLEER. J gave up 0 bases and V 0 bases, and 3 bases lay outside the gene matches.

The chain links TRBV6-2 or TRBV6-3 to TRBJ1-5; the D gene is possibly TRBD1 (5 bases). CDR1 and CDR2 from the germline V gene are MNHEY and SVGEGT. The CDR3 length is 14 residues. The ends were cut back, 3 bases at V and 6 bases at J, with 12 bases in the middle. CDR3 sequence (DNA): TGTGCCAGCAGTTATAGTTGGGGGGGTCAGCCCCAGCATTTT. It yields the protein CASSYSWGGQPQHF.

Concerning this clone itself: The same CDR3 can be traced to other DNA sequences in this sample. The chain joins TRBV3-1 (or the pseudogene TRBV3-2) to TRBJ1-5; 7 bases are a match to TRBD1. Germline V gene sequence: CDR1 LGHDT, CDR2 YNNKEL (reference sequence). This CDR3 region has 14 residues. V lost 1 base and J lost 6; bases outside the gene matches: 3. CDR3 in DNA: TGTGCCAGCAGCCAAGGAGGGGGCGGTCAGCCCCAGCATTTT. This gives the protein CASSQGGGGQPQHF.

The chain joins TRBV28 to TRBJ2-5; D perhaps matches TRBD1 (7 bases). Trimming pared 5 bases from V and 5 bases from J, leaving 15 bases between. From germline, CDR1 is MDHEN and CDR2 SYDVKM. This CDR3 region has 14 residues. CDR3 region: CASSTQGGKETQYF. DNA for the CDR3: TGTGCCAGCAGTACGCAGGGGGGAAAGGAGACCCAGTACTTC.

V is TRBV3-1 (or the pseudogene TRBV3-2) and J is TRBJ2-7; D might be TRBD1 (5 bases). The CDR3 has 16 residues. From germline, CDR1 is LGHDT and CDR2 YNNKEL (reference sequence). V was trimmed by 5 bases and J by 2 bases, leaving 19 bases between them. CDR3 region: CASSTRPTVLPYEQYF. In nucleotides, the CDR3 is TGTGCCAGCAGCACCCGTCCGACAGTTCTTCCCTACGAGCAGTACTTC.

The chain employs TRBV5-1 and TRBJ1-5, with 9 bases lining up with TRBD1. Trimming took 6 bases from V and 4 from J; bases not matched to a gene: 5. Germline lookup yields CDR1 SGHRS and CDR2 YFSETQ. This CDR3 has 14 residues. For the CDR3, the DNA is TGCGCCAGCAATTCCGGGACAGGGAATCAGCCCCAGCATTTT. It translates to CASNSGTGNQPQHF.

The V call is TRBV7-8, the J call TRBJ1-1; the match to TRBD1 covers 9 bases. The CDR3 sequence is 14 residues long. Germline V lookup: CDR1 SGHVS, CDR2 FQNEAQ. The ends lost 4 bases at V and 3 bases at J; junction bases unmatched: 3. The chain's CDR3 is CASSSDRGDTEAFF. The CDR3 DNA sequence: TGTGCCAGCAGCTCGGACAGGGGAGACACTGAAGCTTTCTTT.

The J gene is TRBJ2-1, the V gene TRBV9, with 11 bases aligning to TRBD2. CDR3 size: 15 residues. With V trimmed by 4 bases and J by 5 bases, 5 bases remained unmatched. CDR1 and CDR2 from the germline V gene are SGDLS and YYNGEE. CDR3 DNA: TGTGCCAGCAGCTCACCTAGCGGGGGGAACAATGAGCAGTTCTTC. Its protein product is CASSSPSGGNNEQFF.

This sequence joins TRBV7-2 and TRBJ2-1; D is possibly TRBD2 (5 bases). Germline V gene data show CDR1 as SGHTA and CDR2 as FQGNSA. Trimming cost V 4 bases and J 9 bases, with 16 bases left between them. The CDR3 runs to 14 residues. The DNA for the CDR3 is TGTGCCAGCAGCTCAGTAGCCGGGGTGGGTGAGCAGTTCTTC. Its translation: CASSSVAGVGEQFF.

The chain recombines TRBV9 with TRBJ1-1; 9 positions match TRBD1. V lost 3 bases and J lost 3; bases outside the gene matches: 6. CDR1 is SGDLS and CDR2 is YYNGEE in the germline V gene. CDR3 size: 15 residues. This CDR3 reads CASSGRTGVDTEAFF. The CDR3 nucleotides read TGTGCCAGCAGCGGACGGACAGGGGTGGACACTGAAGCTTTCTTT.

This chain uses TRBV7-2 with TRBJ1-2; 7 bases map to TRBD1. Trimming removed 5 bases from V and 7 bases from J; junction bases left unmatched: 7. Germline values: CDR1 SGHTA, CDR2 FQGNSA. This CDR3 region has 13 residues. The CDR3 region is CASSTTGVGGYTF. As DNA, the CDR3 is TGTGCCAGCAGCACCACAGGGGTAGGTGGCTACACCTTC.

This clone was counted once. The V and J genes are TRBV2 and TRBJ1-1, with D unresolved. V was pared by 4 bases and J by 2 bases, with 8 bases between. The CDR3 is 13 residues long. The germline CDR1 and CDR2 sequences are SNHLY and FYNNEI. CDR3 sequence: CASSANGNTEAFF. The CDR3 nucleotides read TGTGCCAGCAGTGCGAACGGTAACACTGAAGCTTTCTTT.

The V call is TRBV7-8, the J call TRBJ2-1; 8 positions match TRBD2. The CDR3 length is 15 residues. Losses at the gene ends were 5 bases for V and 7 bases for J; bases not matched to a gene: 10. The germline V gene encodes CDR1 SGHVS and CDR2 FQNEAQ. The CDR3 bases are TGTGCCAGCAGCCGACCGGGACTAGTTTTTAATGAGCAGTTCTTC. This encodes CASSRPGLVFNEQFF.

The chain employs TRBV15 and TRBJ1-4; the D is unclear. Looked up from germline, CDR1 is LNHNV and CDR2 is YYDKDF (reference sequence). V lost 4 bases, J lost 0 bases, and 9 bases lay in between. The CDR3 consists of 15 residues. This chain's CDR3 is CATSKRRATNEKLFF. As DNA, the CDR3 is TGTGCCACCAGCAAGCGACGAGCAACTAATGAAAAACTGTTTTTT. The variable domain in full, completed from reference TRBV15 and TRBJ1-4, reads DAMVIQNPRYQVTQFGKPVTLSCSQTLNHNVMYWYQQKSSQAPKLLFHYYDKDFNNEADTPDNFQSRRPNTSFCFLDIRSPGLGDTAMYLCATSKRRATNEKLFFGSGTQLSVL.

CDR3 in DNA: TGCGCCAGCAGAGAACTAGCGGGAATCGGGGAGCTGTTTTTT. Amino acids: CASRELAGIGELFF. The V and J genes are TRBV5-1 and TRBJ2-2; 10 nucleotides match TRBD2. Trimming cost V 5 bases and J 7 bases; bases outside gene matches: 5. CDR1 and CDR2 (germline): SGHRS, YFSETQ. CDR3 size: 14 residues.

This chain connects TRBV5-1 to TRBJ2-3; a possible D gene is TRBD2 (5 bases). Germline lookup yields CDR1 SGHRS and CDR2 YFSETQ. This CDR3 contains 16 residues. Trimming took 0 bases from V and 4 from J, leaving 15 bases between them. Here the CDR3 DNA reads TGCGCCAGCAGCTTGGAGGGCAGCGGCAAGGCAGATACGCAGTATTTT. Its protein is CASSLEGSGKADTQYF.

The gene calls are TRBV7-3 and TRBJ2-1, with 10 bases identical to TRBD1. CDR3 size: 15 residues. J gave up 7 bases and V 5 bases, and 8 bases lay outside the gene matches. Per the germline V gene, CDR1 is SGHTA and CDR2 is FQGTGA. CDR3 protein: CASSRPGTGANEQFF. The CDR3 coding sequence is TGTGCCAGCAGCCGTCCGGGGACAGGGGCAAATGAGCAGTTCTTC.

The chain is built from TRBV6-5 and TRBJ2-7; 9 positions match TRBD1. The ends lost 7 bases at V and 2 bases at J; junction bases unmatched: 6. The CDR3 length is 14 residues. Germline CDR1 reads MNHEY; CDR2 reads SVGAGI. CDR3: CASKIYRGPYEQYF. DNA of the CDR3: TGTGCCAGCAAGATTTACAGGGGGCCCTACGAGCAGTACTTC.

CDR3 sequence (DNA): TGTGCCAGCAGCGTGGTTAAGAGGTGGAGGGCCCAGCATTTT. Protein sequence: CASSVVKRWRAQHF. The chain employs TRBV6-2 or TRBV6-3 and TRBJ1-5; D remains unclear. Germline-derived CDR1 and CDR2 are MNHEY and SVGEGT. Trimming removed 6 bases at V and 11 bases at J, with 20 bases between. CDR3 length equals 14 residues.

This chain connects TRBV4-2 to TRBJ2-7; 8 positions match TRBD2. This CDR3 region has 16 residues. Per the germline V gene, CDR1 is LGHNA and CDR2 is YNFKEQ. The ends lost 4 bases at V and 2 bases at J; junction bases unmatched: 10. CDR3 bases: TGTGCCAGCAGCCCCCTCGTCAGCGGGGGAACCTACGAGCAGTACTTC. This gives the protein CASSPLVSGGTYEQYF.

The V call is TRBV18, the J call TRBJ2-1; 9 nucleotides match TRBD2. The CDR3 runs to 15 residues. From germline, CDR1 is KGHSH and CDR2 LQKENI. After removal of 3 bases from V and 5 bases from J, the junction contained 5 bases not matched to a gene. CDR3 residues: CASSPGSGGNNEQFF. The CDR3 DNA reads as TGTGCCAGCTCACCGGGTAGCGGGGGCAACAATGAGCAGTTCTTC.